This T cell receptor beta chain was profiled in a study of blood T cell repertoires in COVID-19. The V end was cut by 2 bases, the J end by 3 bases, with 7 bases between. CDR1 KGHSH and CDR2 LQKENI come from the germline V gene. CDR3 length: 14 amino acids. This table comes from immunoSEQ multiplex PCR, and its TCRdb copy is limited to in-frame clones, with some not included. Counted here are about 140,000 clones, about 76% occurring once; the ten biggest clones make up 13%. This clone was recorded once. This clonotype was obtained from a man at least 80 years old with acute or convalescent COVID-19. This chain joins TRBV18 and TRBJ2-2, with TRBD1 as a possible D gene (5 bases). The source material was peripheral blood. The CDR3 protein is CASSPGRDTGELFF. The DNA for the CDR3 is TGTGCCAGCTCACCAGGCAGGGACACCGGGGAGCTGTTTTTT.